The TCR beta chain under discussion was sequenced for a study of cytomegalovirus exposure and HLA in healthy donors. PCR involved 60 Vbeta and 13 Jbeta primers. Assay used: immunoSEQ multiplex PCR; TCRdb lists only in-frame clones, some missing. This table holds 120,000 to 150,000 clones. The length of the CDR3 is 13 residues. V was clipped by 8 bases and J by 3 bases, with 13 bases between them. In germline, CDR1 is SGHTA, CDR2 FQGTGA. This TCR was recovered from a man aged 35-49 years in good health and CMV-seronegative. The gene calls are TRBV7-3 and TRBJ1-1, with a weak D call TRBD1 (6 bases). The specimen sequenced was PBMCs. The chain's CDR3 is CASALTGYTEAFF. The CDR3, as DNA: TGTGCCAGCGCCCTGACAGGATACACTGAAGCTTTCTTT.